The 8 T cell receptor beta chains reported below all come from one sample, sequenced in a study of blood T cell repertoires in COVID-19. The assay was immunoSEQ multiplex PCR, and TCRdb's table has in-frame clones only and misses some. Among roughly 110,000 clones listed, 71% were seen once. What was sequenced was peripheral blood. These receptors all stem from a human donor with acute or convalescent COVID-19. The donor label of this sample is uncertain.

The chain uses TRBV5-1 and TRBJ2-1; 12 bases align to TRBD2. Germline assignment: CDR1 SGHRS and CDR2 YFSETQ. The CDR3 covers 15 residues. Trimming removed 3 bases from V and 10 bases from J; junction bases left unmatched: 8. The CDR3 region has the DNA TGCGCCAGCAGCTCAGGACTAGCGGGGAAGGACGAGCAGTTCTTC. This codes for CASSSGLAGKDEQFF.

The genes are TRBV10-3 and TRBJ1-5; weak D call: TRBD1 (5 bases). V lost 10 bases and J 4 bases, leaving 14 bases between the germline ends. The length of the CDR3 is 13 residues. The germline V gene encodes CDR1 ENHRY and CDR2 SYGVKD. The CDR3: CATAGQPNQPQHF. CDR3 bases: TGTGCCACTGCAGGGCAGCCAAATCAGCCCCAGCATTTT.

This clone was seen only once. The genes are TRBV7-8 and TRBJ1-6; D not resolved. Germline CDR1 is SGHVS and CDR2 is FQNEAQ. V shed 5 bases and J shed 12 bases, with 23 bases lying between them. The CDR3 is 16 amino acids. Written as DNA, the CDR3 is TGTGCCAGCAGCCCGACCATCACGAGGGCGTCCGGACCCCTCCACTTT. Protein: CASSPTITRASGPLHF.

The CDR3 sequence is CASSVVPGGADNQPQHF. The CDR3 DNA follows: TGTGCCAGCAGTGTGGTTCCGGGGGGGGCAGACAATCAGCCCCAGCATTTT. The V gene is TRBV6-1, the J gene TRBJ1-5; tentative D call: TRBD1 (6 bases). Trimming took off 4 bases at V and 3 bases at J, with 19 bases between the two ends. There are 17 residues in the CDR3. CDR1 MNHNS and CDR2 SASEGT come from the germline V gene.

The V gene is TRBV19, the J gene TRBJ2-1; 7 bases map to TRBD1. V lost 5 bases to trimming and J lost 6 bases; unmatched junction nucleotides: 13. The germline V gene encodes CDR1 LNHDA and CDR2 SQIVND (reference sequence). The CDR3 runs to 16 residues. The CDR3 region is CASSSIEGARGNEQFF. The CDR3 DNA is TGTGCCAGTAGTTCTATTGAGGGGGCTAGGGGCAATGAGCAGTTCTTC.

The chain employs TRBV27 and TRBJ1-4; possible D gene TRBD1, 5 bases. The CDR3 extends over 16 amino acids. Germline loops: CDR1 MNHEY, CDR2 SMNVEV (reference sequence). Trimming took off 6 bases at V and 4 bases at J, with 18 bases between the two ends. CDR3 protein: CASSPYRLQYNEKLFF. The DNA for the CDR3 is TGTGCCAGCAGCCCTTACAGGTTACAATATAATGAAAAACTGTTTTTT. The variable domain in full, completed from reference TRBV27 and TRBJ1-4, reads EAQVTQNPRYLITVTGKKLTVTCSQNMNHEYMSWYRQDPGLGLRQIYYSMNVEVTDKGDVPEGYKVSRKEKRNFPLILESPSPNQTSLYFCASSPYRLQYNEKLFFGSGTQLSVL.

The rearrangement uses TRBV29-1 and TRBJ1-1, with 10 positions matching TRBD1. This CDR3 contains 15 residues. Trimming took 1 base from V and 8 from J; bases not matched to a gene: 10. Germline loops: CDR1 SQVTM, CDR2 ANQGSEA. The CDR3 region is CSVEVGDRGRGEAFF. CDR3 sequence (DNA): TGCAGCGTTGAAGTTGGAGACAGGGGGCGCGGGGAAGCTTTCTTT.

The chain has TRBV2 and TRBJ2-7; D may be TRBD1 (6 bases). CDR1 is SNHLY and CDR2 is FYNNEI in the germline V gene. The CDR3 runs to 14 residues. The V end lost 6 bases, the J end lost 6 bases, and 18 bases lay between the germline ends. This CDR3 is CASSSTGRALEQYV. CDR3 bases: TGTGCCAGCAGCTCGACAGGTCGGGCTCTCGAGCAGTACGTC.